This is a list of T cell receptor beta chains from one sample in a study of response to subunit inactivated influenza vaccine. TCRdb ran MiXCR on the RT-PCR reads and lists one entry per CDR3 protein. The sample lists 500,000 to 600,000 distinct CDR3 sequences; around 13% were seen once. The starting material was PBMCs from blood, obtained about 6 weeks after vaccination. These receptors were collected from a man in his fifties who received an inactivated influenza vaccine. The CDR3 runs from the conserved cysteine through the conserved F or W. D genes are given only for firm matches. Clone size, where shown, is once, few, many, or a class for clones that have expanded.

>TRBJ2-7|-|TRBV7-6|-
CASSLADDISGLGEQYF
TGTGCCAGCAGCTTAGCGGACGACATATCAGGGTTGGGCGAGCAGTACTTC
>TRBJ2-7|many|TRBV20-1|TRBD1
CSARLGQGPGGQYF
TGCAGTGCTAGACTGGGACAGGGTCCTGGAGGGCAGTACTTC
>TRBJ1-4|-|TRBV20-1|-
CSARDWNQGEKLFF
TGCAGTGCTAGAGATTGGAACCAGGGTGAAAAACTGTTTTTT
>TRBJ2-3|few|TRBV20-1|TRBD2
CSARGGRPSTDTQYF
TGCAGTGCTAGGGGGGGGAGGCCCAGCACAGATACGCAGTATTTT
>TRBJ2-7|-|TRBV5-1|TRBD2
CASSLNSGSSYEQYF
TGCGCCAGCAGTCTTAATAGCGGGAGCTCCTACGAGCAGTACTTC
>TRBJ2-2|-|TRBV6-5|TRBD1
CASSYGTGAGELFF
TGTGCCAGCAGTTACGGGACAGGGGCCGGGGAGCTGTTTTTT
>TRBJ2-7|-|TRBV5-1|TRBD1
CASSLETGHEQYF
TGCGCCAGCAGCTTGGAGACAGGGCACGAGCAGTACTTC
>TRBJ2-1|-|TRBV27|TRBD1
CASSSPRGHGNEQFF
TGTGCCAGCAGTTCGCCCAGGGGGCATGGGAATGAGCAGTTCTTC
>TRBJ1-2|-|TRBV20-1|TRBD1
CSAPTGPSHSYGYTF
TGCAGTGCCCCGACAGGGCCCAGCCATAGCTATGGCTACACCTTC
>TRBJ1-3|many|TRBV6-5|-
CASSYSLLEGSGNTIYF
TGTGCCAGCAGTTACTCCCTCCTCGAGGGCTCTGGAAACACCATATATTTT
>TRBJ1-3|-|TRBV6-1|-
CASSEEGLGNTIYF
TGTGCCAGCAGTGAAGAGGGACTTGGAAACACCATATATTTT
>TRBJ2-7|many|TRBV4-2|-
CASSPGGGSTYEQYF
TGTGCCAGCAGCCCCGGGGGCGGGTCTACCTACGAGCAGTACTTC
>TRBJ1-5|few|TRBV12-3/TRBV12-4|-
CASSRRQEGQPQHF
TGTGCCAGCAGTAGAAGACAGGAGGGTCAGCCCCAGCATTTT
>TRBJ2-7|few|TRBV20-1|-
CSAREGSAVSEQYF
TGCAGTGCTAGAGAGGGTTCAGCGGTCTCCGAGCAGTACTTC
>TRBJ2-1|-|TRBV5-5|TRBD2
CASSLRASGRVEQFF
TGTGCCAGCAGCTTGAGGGCTAGCGGGAGGGTCGAGCAGTTCTTC
>TRBJ1-1|few|TRBV6-1|-
CASIVAGQLSEAFF
TGTGCCAGCATTGTCGCGGGACAACTATCTGAAGCTTTCTTT